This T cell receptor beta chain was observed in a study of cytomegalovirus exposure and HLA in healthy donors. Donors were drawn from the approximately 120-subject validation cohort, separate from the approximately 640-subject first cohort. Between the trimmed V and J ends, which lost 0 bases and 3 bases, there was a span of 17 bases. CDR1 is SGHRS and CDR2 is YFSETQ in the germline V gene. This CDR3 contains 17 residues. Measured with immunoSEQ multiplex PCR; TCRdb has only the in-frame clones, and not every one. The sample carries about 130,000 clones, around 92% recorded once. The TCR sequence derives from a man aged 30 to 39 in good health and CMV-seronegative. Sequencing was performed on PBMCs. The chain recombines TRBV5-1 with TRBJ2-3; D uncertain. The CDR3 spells CASSLDLHIPRTDTQYF. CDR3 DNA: TGCGCCAGCAGCTTGGATCTTCACATCCCGAGGACAGATACGCAGTATTTT.